This T cell receptor (beta chain) derives from a study of T-cell reconstitution after alpha-beta-depleted transplantation in children. A TCRbeta library incorporating unique molecular identifiers was prepared. TCRdb redid the calling of the PCR reads with MiXCR, one entry per CDR3 protein. Of over 150,000 distinct CDR3 sequences listed, about 6.4% were seen once; the top ten hold more than 2.5%. Looked up from germline, CDR1 is SGHRS and CDR2 is YFSETQ. The CDR3 loop spans 12 amino acids. V was trimmed by 5 bases and J by 7 bases, leaving 12 bases between them. The sequence came from a human donor who donated a stem cell graft to a child with Wiskott-Aldrich syndrome. The rearrangement joins TRBV5-1 to TRBJ1-2, with D hard to call. The sample was PBMCs from the stem cell graft donor, taken from the stem cell graft. CDR3 in DNA: TGCGCCAGCAGAGACACGGATAGTGGCTACACCTTC. Translation gives CASRDTDSGYTF. The full variable domain, rest sourced from reference TRBV5-1 and TRBJ1-2, is KAGVTQTPRYLIKTRGQQVTLSCSPISGHRSVSWYQQTPGQGLQFLFEYFSETQRNKGNFPGRFSGRQFSNSRSEMNVSTLELGDSALYLCASRDTDSGYTFGSGTRLTVV.